The subject of this entry is one T cell receptor (beta chain). TCRdb's table, derived via immunoSEQ multiplex PCR, lists solely in-frame clones and lacks some. The sample has over 25,000 clones, 80% to 90% seen once. Germline V lookup: CDR1 SEHNR, CDR2 FQNEAQ (reference sequence). CDR3 length: 14 amino acids. Trimming took 1 base from V and 7 from J; bases not matched to a gene: 4. This sample is part of a study of T cell changes during pregnancy in multiple sclerosis. The receptor comes from a female donor with multiple sclerosis, enrolled in a pregnancy study. The chain uses TRBV7-9 and TRBJ2-1, with TRBD1 matching over 7 bases. This specimen was CD8+ T cells from peripheral blood mononuclear cells, taken in the second trimester of pregnancy. The DNA of the CDR3 is TGTGCCAGCAGCTTAGGACAGGGAGAGAATGAGCAGTTCTTC. This encodes CASSLGQGENEQFF.